This T cell receptor beta chain emerged from a study of T cell changes during pregnancy in multiple sclerosis (dated by TCRdb to about 2019). Regarding the complete study: In women with multiple sclerosis, the researchers looked at how the T cell repertoire shifted as pregnancy progressed.

As concerns this clone: Its antigen specificity is not known. No qualities accompany the bases; no much larger clone lies one base away. The same CDR3 arises from other DNA sequences in this sample as well.

Taken from the germline V gene (reference sequence), the CDR1 and CDR2 loops are MNHEY and SMNVEV. Compared with germline, V lacks 5 bases and J lacks 0 bases; bases without a gene match: 5. Reading from cysteine to phenylalanine, the CDR3 counts 15 amino acids. The DNA shown is the 45-base CDR3, in frame from base 1. The protocol used for the library was the immunoSEQ multiplex PCR assay. TCRdb took over this immuneACCESS table, retaining in-frame rearrangements with V and J assigned. Such tables are incomplete; in checked studies, under half of the missing clones stem from an unresolved V gene, and the remainder is unexplained. The sample table records around 57,000 clones; around 91% of these occur just once. The ten largest clones represent about 2% of the sample.

The specimen was peripheral blood, collected in the third trimester of pregnancy. This clonotype was sampled from a female donor in good health, enrolled as a control in a pregnancy study. The chain employs TRBV27 and TRBJ1-2, with 8 bases aligning to TRBD1. CDR3 reads: CASSPGQAANYGYTF. The DNA is as follows: TGTGCCAGCAGTCCGGGACAGGCCGCTAACTATGGCTACACCTTC.